The rows below give T cell receptor beta chains drawn from one sample of a study of identical twins. One entry per CDR3 protein results from TCRdb running MiXCR on the 5' RACE reads. The data show fewer than 550,000 distinct CDR3 sequences, roughly an eighth seen once. The sample was also linked to a second study, of yellow fever vaccine responses in identical twins.

Source material: CD4+ T cells sorted from blood. These receptors originate from a woman aged 18-29 years in good health. CDR3s include the opening cysteine and the closing phenylalanine or tryptophan. Each record gives: J gene, V gene, clone size, D gene, CDR3 length, CDR3 protein, CDR3 DNA. The D gene is left open where the match is weak. The size of a clone is reported for some rows only, either as once, few or many, or as a class for expanded clones.

>TRBJ2-3|TRBV7-9|many|.|13
CASSLSGTDTQYF
TGTGCCAGCAGTTTAAGCGGGACAGATACGCAGTATTTT
>TRBJ2-7|TRBV5-1|few|TRBD2|21
CASSNGLAGGPGPRDSYEQYF
TGCGCCAGCAGCAATGGACTAGCGGGGGGCCCCGGTCCGAGGGACTCCTACGAGCAGTACTTC
>TRBJ2-3|TRBV27|.|TRBD1|15
CASSFSTGTGDTQYF
TGTGCCAGCAGTTTCTCGACAGGGACGGGAGATACGCAGTATTTT
>TRBJ2-3|TRBV29-1|many|TRBD2|19
CSVSQGLAGEYLRTDTQYF
TGCAGCGTTTCACAAGGACTAGCGGGAGAATATCTCCGCACAGATACGCAGTATTTT
>TRBJ2-2|TRBV5-1|.|.|14
CASSWGIDTGELFF
TGCGCCAGCAGCTGGGGGATCGACACCGGGGAGCTGTTTTTT
>TRBJ2-3|TRBV28|many|TRBD2|15
CASSLAGESTDTQYF
TGTGCCAGCAGTTTAGCGGGAGAGAGCACAGATACGCAGTATTTT
>TRBJ1-1|TRBV29-1|many|.|13
CSVMTSPYTEAFF
TGCAGCGTTATGACCTCTCCCTACACTGAAGCTTTCTTT
>TRBJ2-3|TRBV11-1|few|.|16
CASSRRTGTTTDTQYF
TGTGCCAGCAGCCGCCGAACAGGGACTACCACAGATACGCAGTATTTT
>TRBJ2-7|TRBV6-2/TRBV6-3|.|TRBD1|14
CASSGDRVVVEQYF
TGTGCCAGCAGTGGGGACAGGGTTGTCGTGGAGCAGTACTTC
>TRBJ1-5|TRBV7-9|few|TRBD1|16
CASSLGVGTGIQPQHF
TGTGCCAGCAGCTTAGGTGTAGGGACAGGCATTCAGCCCCAGCATTTT
>TRBJ2-1|TRBV20-1|few|TRBD2|15
CSARVAGGIPKEQFF
TGCAGTGCTAGGGTAGCGGGGGGCATACCCAAGGAGCAGTTCTTC
>TRBJ1-1|TRBV12-3/TRBV12-4|few|.|14
CASSRRVMNTEAFF
TGTGCCAGCAGTCGCAGGGTTATGAACACTGAAGCTTTCTTT